Listed here are 18 T cell receptor beta chains from one sample, sequenced in a study of T cells in Graves' hyperthyroidism and ophthalmopathy. Amplified regions were TCR beta CDR3 sequences from RNA transcripts. The TCR CDR3 was amplified in a first-round RT-PCR using the HTBI primer set. TCRdb reprocessed the multiplex PCR reads via MiXCR and lists one record per CDR3 protein. The sample holds about 480,000 distinct CDR3 sequences, around 22% seen once. Sequencing was carried out using blood. The receptor set was obtained from a woman in her twenties or thirties with Graves' ophthalmopathy.

The chain uses TRBV4-2 and TRBJ1-1; D is possibly TRBD1 (5 bases). Trimming shortened V by 1 base and J by 3 bases, and 12 bases separated the two germline ends. Germline CDR1 is LGHNA and CDR2 is YNFKEQ. The CDR3 is made up of 15 amino acids. In nucleotides, the CDR3 is TGTGCCAGCAGCCAAGGGCAGGGAGGGTACACTGAAGCTTTCTTT. This gives the protein CASSQGQGGYTEAFF.

In regard to this clonotype: A much larger clone differs from this one at a single base, so this may be a read error. The conserved phenylalanine or tryptophan is not found at the CDR3 terminus, so this likely reflects a read error. The chain carries TRBV28 and TRBJ1-5; the D is unclear. This CDR3 has 13 residues. V was trimmed by 7 bases and J by 3 bases, leaving 10 bases between them. CDR1 is MDHEN, CDR2 SYDVKM, per germline. The CDR3 nucleotides are TGTGCCAGCATGGTCCCAGACAATCAGCCCCAGCATTTG. This translates into CASMVPDNQPQHL.

This clonotype was recorded a few times. This chain connects TRBV20-1 to TRBJ1-3; D is unresolved. V lost 4 bases, J lost 0 bases, and 16 bases lay in between. This CDR3 has 16 residues. Germline V CDR1 and CDR2: DFQATT, SNEGSKA (reference sequence). CDR3 residues: CSATPTDFASGNTIYF. Written as DNA, the CDR3 is TGCAGTGCTACGCCTACGGACTTCGCCTCTGGAAACACCATATATTTT.

The chain joins TRBV6-1 to TRBJ1-1; 9 bases fit TRBD1. V was pared by 7 bases and J by 3 bases, with 6 bases of the junction left unmatched. Germline V gene data show CDR1 as MNHNS and CDR2 as SASEGT. The CDR3 runs 14 residues. Here the CDR3 reads CASIKDRGYTEAFF. CDR3 in DNA: TGTGCCAGCATCAAGGACAGGGGTTACACTGAAGCTTTCTTT.

Ten or more counts support this clonotype. The CDR3 bases are TGTGCCAGCAGCTTACGGGCTCACGGGGAGCTGTTTTTT. Its translation: CASSLRAHGELFF. The chain links TRBV11-3 to TRBJ2-2; D unresolved. Germline V gene lookup returns CDR1 SGHNT and CDR2 YENEEA. The CDR3 has 13 residues. V was pared by 2 bases and J by 7 bases, with 8 bases between.

The rearrangement links TRBV29-1 to TRBJ2-7; 11 nucleotides match TRBD1. This CDR3 spans 17 amino acids. Germline assignment: CDR1 SQVTM and CDR2 ANQGSEA. Trimming removed 5 bases from V and 2 bases from J; junction bases left unmatched: 14. CDR3 sequence: CSVTGQGALLMTYEQYF. CDR3 nucleotide sequence: TGCAGCGTTACCGGACAGGGGGCCTTACTAATGACCTACGAGCAGTACTTC.

This clonotype has a handful of counts. The chain's CDR3 is CASKTGGNTYEQYF. CDR3 in DNA: TGTGCCAGCAAAACGGGGGGGAACACCTACGAGCAGTACTTC. V usage is TRBV7-9 and J usage is TRBJ2-7, with TRBD2 identical over 8 bases. This CDR3 has 14 amino acids. In germline, CDR1 is SEHNR, CDR2 FQNEAQ (reference sequence). The trim removed 7 bases at V and 2 bases at J, leaving 7 bases unmatched.

This clonotype was counted a few times. With a much larger clone just one base away, this may be a read error. The J gene is TRBJ2-7, the V gene TRBV6-1, with D hard to call. V lost 6 bases to trimming and J lost 2 bases, with 5 bases between them. The germline V gene has CDR1 MNHNS and CDR2 SASEGT. This CDR3 has 11 residues. This CDR3 reads CASRDPYEQYF. The DNA of the CDR3 is TGTGCCAGCAGGGACCCCTACGAGCAGTACTTC.

This sequence joins TRBV6-1 and TRBJ1-1; tentatively, D is TRBD1 (6 bases). Trimming took 8 bases from V and 7 from J, leaving 20 bases between them. CDR1 is MNHNS, CDR2 SASEGT, per germline. This CDR3 spans 14 amino acids. CDR3 protein: CASSRQAPGGEAFF. CDR3 nucleotides: TGTGCCAGCTCCAGACAGGCCCCTGGGGGTGAAGCTTTCTTT.

This clonotype came up many times. The J gene is TRBJ1-2, the V gene TRBV6-2 or TRBV6-3; no clear D. The CDR3 totals 13 residues. CDR1 is MNHEY, CDR2 SVGEGT, per germline. V lost 4 bases and J lost 2, with 8 bases in between. CDR3 protein: CASSFRPNYGYTF. CDR3 nucleotides: TGTGCCAGCAGTTTCCGCCCAAACTATGGCTACACCTTC.

This rearrangement joins TRBV7-9 to TRBJ1-2; no firm D call. CDR1 is SEHNR, CDR2 FQNEAQ, per germline (reference sequence). The CDR3 has 15 residues. V lost 5 bases, J lost 3 bases, and 16 bases lay in between. DNA for the CDR3: TGTGCCAGCAGCCAACTCCGGGTCAGAGACTATGGCTACACCTTC. Its translation: CASSQLRVRDYGYTF.

This clonotype showed up just a few times. The chain links TRBV7-3 to TRBJ2-7; TRBD1 or TRBD2 may be the D gene (5 bases each). Deletions cut 4 bases from V and 6 bases from J, with 13 bases between. CDR3 length: 13 residues. The germline gives CDR1 SGHTA, CDR2 FQGTGA. The CDR3 region has the DNA TGTGCCAGCAGCTGGGGACCCAGGGCCGAGCAGTACTTC. This gives the protein CASSWGPRAEQYF.

This clonotype was detected ten times or more. The chain carries TRBV7-6 and TRBJ1-2; unclear D gene. Trimming shortened V by 5 bases and J by 0 bases, and 13 bases separated the two germline ends. CDR1 and CDR2 (germline): SGHVS, FNYEAQ. This CDR3 region has 15 residues. This CDR3 is CASSLEDGPNYGYTF. CDR3 sequence (DNA): TGTGCCAGCAGCCTAGAAGACGGACCTAACTATGGCTACACCTTC.

This clonotype was detected ten times or more. This chain links TRBV19 with TRBJ1-2; no firm D call. V was pared by 0 bases and J by 3 bases, with 8 bases between. Per germline, CDR1 LNHDA and CDR2 SQIVND (reference sequence). The CDR3 is made up of 14 amino acids. The CDR3 is CASSIDYSDYGYTF. CDR3 nucleotide sequence: TGTGCCAGTAGTATAGATTACTCAGACTATGGCTACACCTTC.

The chain couples TRBV7-2 to TRBJ1-1, with D maybe TRBD1 (5 bases). Germline lookup yields CDR1 SGHTA and CDR2 FQGNSA. CDR3 length: 14 amino acids. With 4 bases removed from V and 2 bases from J, the gap between germline ends came to 11 bases. CDR3 nucleotide sequence: TGTGCCAGCAGCTCCTGGGACCGTAACACTGAAGCTTTCTTT. It specifies CASSSWDRNTEAFF.

This clonotype was seen once. This chain uses TRBV15 with TRBJ1-2; the D is unclear. V lost 1 base and J 4 bases, leaving 13 bases between the germline ends. CDR3 length equals 15 residues. Germline assignment: CDR1 LNHNV and CDR2 YYDKDF (reference sequence). CDR3 sequence: CATSRGSALVYGYTF. CDR3 sequence (DNA): TGTGCCACCAGCAGAGGTTCAGCTCTAGTCTATGGCTACACCTTC.

This clonotype was seen ten or more times. The rearrangement links TRBV2 to TRBJ1-1, with 7 bases that match TRBD1. There are 14 residues in the CDR3. J gave up 1 base and V 6 bases, and 5 bases lay outside the gene matches. Germline assignment: CDR1 SNHLY and CDR2 FYNNEI. CDR3 sequence reads: CASRRQGPNTEAFF. The CDR3 bases are TGTGCCAGCAGACGACAGGGACCGAACACTGAAGCTTTCTTT.

This clonotype appeared many times. The genes are TRBV5-1 and TRBJ1-1; possible D gene TRBD1, 6 bases. Deletions cut 1 base from V and 11 bases from J, with 30 bases between. Germline loops: CDR1 SGHRS, CDR2 YFSETQ. There are 18 residues in the CDR3. The CDR3, as DNA: TGCGCCAGCAGCTTGTTCGTCATGACGGACATTCCCTCAAGGGGGGCTTTCTTT. Amino acids: CASSLFVMTDIPSRGAFF.